This T cell receptor (beta chain) came from a study of shared clonotypes between healthy human individuals. Donors comprised only Caucasian adults living in Nashville, Tennessee. CD45RA+ naive and CD45RA-negative memory subsets were separated from CD4+ cells. Per germline, CDR1 SGHRS and CDR2 YFSETQ. V was cut by 0 bases and J by 4 bases, with 13 bases left in between. The CDR3 consists of 15 residues. On this clone itself: Its matching antigen is unknown.

TCRdb's table, derived via immunoSEQ multiplex PCR, lists solely in-frame clones and lacks some. The table records 1,500,000 or so clones, roughly 97% of them present only once. Study observations and caveats: Few donors limited the genetic and exposure-history diversity represented.

This receptor was obtained from a man aged 25-40 years in good health. The rearrangement uses TRBV5-1 and TRBJ1-1; no firm D call. Sequencing was performed on naive CD4+ T cells sorted from blood. Stated subset: CD45RA+ positively selected. Here the CDR3 DNA reads TGCGCCAGCAGCTTGGTGAGGGCCGCTGTCACTGAAGCTTTCTTT. Protein sequence: CASSLVRAAVTEAFF.